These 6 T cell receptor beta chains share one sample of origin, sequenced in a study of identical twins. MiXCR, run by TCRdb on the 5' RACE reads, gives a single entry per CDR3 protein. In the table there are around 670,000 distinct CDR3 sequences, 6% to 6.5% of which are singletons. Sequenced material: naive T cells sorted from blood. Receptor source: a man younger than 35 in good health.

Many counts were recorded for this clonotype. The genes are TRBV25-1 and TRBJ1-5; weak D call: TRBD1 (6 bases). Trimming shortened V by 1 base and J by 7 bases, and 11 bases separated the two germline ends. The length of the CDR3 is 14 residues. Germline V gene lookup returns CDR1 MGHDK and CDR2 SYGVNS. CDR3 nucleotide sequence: TGTGCCAGCAGTGAATCAGGGGAGGGACAGCCCCAGCATTTT. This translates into CASSESGEGQPQHF.

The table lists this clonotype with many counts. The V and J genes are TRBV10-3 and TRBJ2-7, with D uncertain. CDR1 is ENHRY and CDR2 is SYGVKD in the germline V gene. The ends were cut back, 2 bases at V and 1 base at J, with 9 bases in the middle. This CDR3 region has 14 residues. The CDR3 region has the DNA TGTGCCATCAGTGAGGGAGCTGCATCCTACGAGCAGTACTTC. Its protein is CAISEGAASYEQYF.

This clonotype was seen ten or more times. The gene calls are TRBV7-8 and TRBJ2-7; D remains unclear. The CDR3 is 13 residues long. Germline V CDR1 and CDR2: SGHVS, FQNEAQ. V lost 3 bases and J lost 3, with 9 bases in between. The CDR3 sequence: CASSFDGHYEQYV. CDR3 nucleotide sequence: TGTGCCAGCAGCTTTGACGGGCACTACGAGCAGTACGTC.

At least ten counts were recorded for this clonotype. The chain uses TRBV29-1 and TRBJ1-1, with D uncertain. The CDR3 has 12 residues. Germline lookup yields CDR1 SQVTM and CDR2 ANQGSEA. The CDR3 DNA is TGCATCCCTCAAGGTGGTTTCGGTGAAGCTTTCTTT. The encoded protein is CIPQGGFGEAFF.

DNA of the CDR3: TGCAGTGCTAGACGCAGGAGCGGGGAGCTGTTTTTT. It translates to CSARRRSGELFF. This sequence joins TRBV20-1 and TRBJ2-2, with no clear D. CDR1 and CDR2 (germline): DFQATT, SNEGSKA (reference sequence). There are 12 residues in the CDR3. V was trimmed by 2 bases and J by 7 bases, leaving 8 bases between them.

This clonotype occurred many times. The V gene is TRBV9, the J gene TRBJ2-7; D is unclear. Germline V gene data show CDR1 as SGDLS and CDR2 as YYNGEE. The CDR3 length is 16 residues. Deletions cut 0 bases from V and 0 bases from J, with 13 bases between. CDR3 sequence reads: CASSVVLIFPSYEQYF. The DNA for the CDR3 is TGTGCCAGCAGCGTAGTATTGATTTTTCCCTCCTACGAGCAGTACTTC.